This T cell receptor (beta chain) derives from a study of T-cell reconstitution after alpha-beta-depleted transplantation in children. This CDR3 spans 14 amino acids. Germline CDR1 DFQATT, CDR2 SNEGSKA (reference sequence). The V end was cut by 3 bases, the J end by 7 bases, with 18 bases between. Preparation of the TCRbeta library was carried out with unique molecular identifiers. From the PCR reads, TCRdb called clonotypes with MiXCR, one entry per CDR3 protein. The data show around 580,000 distinct CDR3 sequences, roughly 23% seen once. This clonotype was recorded a few times. As yet, its antigen is unknown. General observations from the study: At one year after transplant, newly produced T cells mostly accounted for T-cell counts and diversity. Expanded graft clones numbering several hundred reportedly gave rise to alpha-beta T cells about two months after transplant.

The origin of this receptor is a boy under two years old who had a stem cell transplant for acute myeloid leukemia, so the T cells may come from the graft donor. This sequence joins TRBV20-1 and TRBJ1-2; D not certain. The starting material was PBMCs, mostly from graft donor cells, obtained 360 days after TCRalphabeta/CD19-depleted stem cell transplant. CDR3 in amino acids: CSARDRTALGGYTF. The DNA for the CDR3 is TGCAGTGCTAGGGACCGGACGGCTCTGGGTGGCTACACCTTC.